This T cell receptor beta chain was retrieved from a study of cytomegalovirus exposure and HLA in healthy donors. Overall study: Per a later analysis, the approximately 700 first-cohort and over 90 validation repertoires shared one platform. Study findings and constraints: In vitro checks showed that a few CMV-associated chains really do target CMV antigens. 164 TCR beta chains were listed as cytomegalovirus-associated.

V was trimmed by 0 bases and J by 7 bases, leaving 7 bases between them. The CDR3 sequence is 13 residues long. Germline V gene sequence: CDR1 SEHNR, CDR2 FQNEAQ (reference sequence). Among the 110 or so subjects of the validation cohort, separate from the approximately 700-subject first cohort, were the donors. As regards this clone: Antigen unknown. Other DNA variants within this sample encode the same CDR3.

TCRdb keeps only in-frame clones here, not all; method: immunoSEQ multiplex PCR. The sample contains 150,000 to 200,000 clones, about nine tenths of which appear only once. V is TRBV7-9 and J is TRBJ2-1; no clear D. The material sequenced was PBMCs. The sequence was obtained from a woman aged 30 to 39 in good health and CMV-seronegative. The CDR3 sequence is CASSLAAGNEQFF. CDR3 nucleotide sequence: TGTGCCAGCAGCTTAGCGGCAGGTAATGAGCAGTTCTTC. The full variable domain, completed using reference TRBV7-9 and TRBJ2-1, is DTGVSQNPRHKITKRGQNVTFRCDPISEHNRLYWYRQTLGQGPEFLTYFQNEAQLEKSRLLSDRFSAERPKGSFSTLEIQRTEQGDSAMYLCASSLAAGNEQFFGPGTRLTVL.